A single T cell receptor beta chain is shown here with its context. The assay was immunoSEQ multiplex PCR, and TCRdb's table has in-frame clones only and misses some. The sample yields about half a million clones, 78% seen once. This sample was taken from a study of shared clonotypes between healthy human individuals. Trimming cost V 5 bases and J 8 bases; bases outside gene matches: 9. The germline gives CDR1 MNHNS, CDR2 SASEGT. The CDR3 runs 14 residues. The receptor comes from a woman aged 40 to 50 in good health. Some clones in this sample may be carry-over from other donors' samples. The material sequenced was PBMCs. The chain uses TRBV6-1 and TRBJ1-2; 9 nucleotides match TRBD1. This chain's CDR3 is CASSLQGARRGYTF. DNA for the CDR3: TGTGCCAGCAGTCTACAGGGGGCGCGTCGAGGCTACACCTTC.